The entry below describes one TCR beta chain. The antigen this receptor binds is unknown. No much larger clonotype is one base removed from it; base qualities were not supplied. This specimen comes from a study of shared clonotypes between healthy human individuals (dated by TCRdb to 2018 to 2021). The study in broad terms: A couple of women and three men aged 18 to 49 years were included in the cohort. Each donor's leukapheresis produced roughly between roughly 0.85 and 9.5 billion PBMCs. To increase sequencing depth and limit assay-specific biases, different laboratories used diverse techniques to prepare libraries and sequence TCR repertoires. To estimate repertoire size and how much clonotypes are shared between individuals, the study performed deep sequencing of blood TCR repertoires from a few healthy adults. Per donor, three plates each were used for CD4 naive and CD4 memory, two for CD8 naive, and one for CD8 memory. The paper as a whole reports these results and caveats: Compared with non-shared clonotypes, clonotypes shared by all four sorted-subset donors had higher generation probabilities. Sampling was restricted to blood, and TCR repertoires in tissues likely differ from the TCR repertoires found in blood. Pairwise subsampling indicated that sequencing depth was expected to affect the degree of clonotype sharing among donors. Across four donors, around 5.4% of naive CD4, 3% to 4% of naive CD8, roughly 2.2% of memory CD4, and approximately 0.42% of memory CD8 clonotypes were shared. Because the study included only a small number of donors, the genetic and exposure-history diversity represented was limited. Naive subsets generally had larger estimated clonotype richness than memory subsets did. Incomplete sequencing was indicated by rarefaction of sorted-subset datasets, despite the large sequencing depth.

Donors were healthy HIV-negative adults with no recently reported acute infections or vaccinations. Every donor was a Caucasian adult residing in Nashville, Tennessee, USA. Magnetic negative selection was used to enrich CD4+ T cells, after which naive cells were positively selected on CD45RA and the negative fraction became the memory subset. Blood was obtained by leukapheresis, after which PBMCs were separated by Ficoll-Histopaque density gradient centrifugation and cryopreserved in liquid nitrogen vapor phase. Analytical flow cytometry was used to check the purity and quantity of each magnetically sorted T cell population. From each sorted fraction, genomic DNA was isolated and quantified by UV absorbance on a Nanodrop 2000c. The CDR3 contains 14 residues, cysteine and phenylalanine counted. The retained sequence is limited to the CDR3, 42 bases, with the frame set at the first base. Trimming takes 3 bases off V and 6 bases off J; junction bases not matched to a gene: 4. Based on the germline V gene, the CDR1 and CDR2 sequences are ENHRY and SYGVKD.

Using the deep immunoSEQ assay, TCR CDR3 regions were amplified from genomic DNA by multiplex PCR. Extracted genomic DNA from each cell subset was spread evenly across all wells of several immunoSEQ 96-well plates, with each plate serving as a replicate. For sorted subsets, about 220 ng of genomic DNA, equivalent to 25,000 to 35,000 T cell genomes, went into each replicate PCR. Purified libraries were quantified with a Qubit 3.0 fluorometer, sized on a Bioanalyzer 2100, and re-quantified with the KAPA Library Quantification kit. Each immunoSEQ 96-well plate was sequenced on its own single-read 150-cycle Illumina NextSeq 550 flow cell. The original pipeline was this. Because the immunoSEQ output held only junctional sequences and lacked quality scores, the filtering could not match the filtering applied to full-length reads. Sequences were annotated with PyIR, a Python wrapper for IgBLAST v1.9, using IMGT germline references to assign V/J genes and CDR3. Reads were filtered out if the reads had weak V/J assignments (E-value above 1e-6), no CDR3, stop codons, out-of-frame junctions, or ambiguous translated residues. V3J clonotypes were defined as sequences sharing an identical inferred V gene, J gene, and CDR3 amino acid sequence. Percentage overlap between repertoires was calculated by dividing the number of shared unique clonotypes by the size of the smaller repertoire. Repertoire richness was assessed with RTK rarefaction, the Chao1 estimator, and Recon v2.1 estimates of unobserved clonotypes. Generation probabilities for all TCRbeta clonotypes obtained by the gDNA method from a few donors were computed using OLGA. TCRdb took this table from immuneACCESS and kept in-frame rearrangements with V and J called. Such tables lack part of the clones; where checked against another copy, unresolved V genes explain under half of the gap, and the rest is unexplained. Clone size and the V and J calls come from that table; the DNA yielded D and trimming. The sample contains around 1,100,000 clones, about 80% of them found a single time. Of the sample, about 0.94% is held by the ten largest clones.

Input material: memory CD4+ T cells from PBMCs. The cell subset or site label of this sample denotes: CD45RA-negative fraction. The TCR sequence derives from a young man in good health. Some clones in this sample may be carry-over from other donors' samples. This receptor chain uses TRBV10-3 and TRBJ2-4; 8 junctional bases match TRBD1. The nucleotide sequence is TGTGCCATCAGTGATCCTGGACAGGGAAACATTCAGTACTTC. It codes for CAISDPGQGNIQYF.